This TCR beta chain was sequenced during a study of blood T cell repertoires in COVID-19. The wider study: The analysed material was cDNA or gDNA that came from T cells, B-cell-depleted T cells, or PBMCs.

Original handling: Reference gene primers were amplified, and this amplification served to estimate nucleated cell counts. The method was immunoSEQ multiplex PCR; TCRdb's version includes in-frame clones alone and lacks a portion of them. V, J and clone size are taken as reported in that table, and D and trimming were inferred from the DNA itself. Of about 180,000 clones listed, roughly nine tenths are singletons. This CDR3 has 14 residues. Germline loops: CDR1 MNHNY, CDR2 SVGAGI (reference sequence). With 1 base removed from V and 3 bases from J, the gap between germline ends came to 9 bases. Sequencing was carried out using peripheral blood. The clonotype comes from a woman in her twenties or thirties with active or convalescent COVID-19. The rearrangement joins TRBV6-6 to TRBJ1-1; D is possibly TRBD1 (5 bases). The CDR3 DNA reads TGTGCCAGCAGTTACTGGGGGGGGGACACTGAAGCTTTCTTT. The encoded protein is CASSYWGGDTEAFF.